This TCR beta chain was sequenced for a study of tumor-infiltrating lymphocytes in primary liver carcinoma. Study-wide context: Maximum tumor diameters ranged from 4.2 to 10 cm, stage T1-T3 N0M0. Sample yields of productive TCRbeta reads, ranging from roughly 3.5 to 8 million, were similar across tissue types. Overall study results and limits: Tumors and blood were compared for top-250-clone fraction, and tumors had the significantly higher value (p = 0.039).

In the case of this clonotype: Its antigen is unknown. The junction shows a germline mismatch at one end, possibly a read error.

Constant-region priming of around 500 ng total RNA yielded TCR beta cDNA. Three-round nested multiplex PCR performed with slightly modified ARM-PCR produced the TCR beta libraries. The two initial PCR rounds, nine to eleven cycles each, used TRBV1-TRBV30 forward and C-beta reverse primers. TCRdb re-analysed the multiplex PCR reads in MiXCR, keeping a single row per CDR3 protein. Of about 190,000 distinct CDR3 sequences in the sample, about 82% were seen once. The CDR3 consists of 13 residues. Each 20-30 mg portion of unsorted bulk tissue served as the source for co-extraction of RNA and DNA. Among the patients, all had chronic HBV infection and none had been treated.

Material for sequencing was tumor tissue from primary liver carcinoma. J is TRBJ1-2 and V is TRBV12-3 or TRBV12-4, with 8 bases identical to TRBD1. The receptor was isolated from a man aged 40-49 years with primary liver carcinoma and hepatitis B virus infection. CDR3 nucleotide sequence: TGTGCCAGTAGTTCCTGGGACAGGCGGTACTACACCTTC. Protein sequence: CASSSWDRRYYTF.